The source of this TCR beta chain is a study of vaccination effects on CD4 cells after COVID-19. Before any sequencing was done, the ViraFEST assay used viral peptide pools to expand antigen-specific CD4+ T cells. The authors isolated CD4+ T cells after more than eight days of culture. All participants had two doses of either the BNT162b2 or mRNA-1273 vaccine. J lost 4 bases, V lost 3 bases, and 2 bases had no gene match. CDR3 length: 13 amino acids. Profiling relied on immunoSEQ multiplex PCR, and the TCRdb table lists in-frame clones only, not all of them. The sample lists 25,000 to 40,000 clones; about 66% were seen once. Concerning this clone itself: Its antigen is not known.

The source of this sequence is a human donor who received a COVID-19 vaccine. The V gene is TRBV12-3 or TRBV12-4, the J gene TRBJ1-2, with TRBD1 identical over 7 bases. This sample comprised CD4+ T cells from PBMCs cultured with SARS-CoV-2 spike peptides, obtained after COVID-19 vaccination. The DNA for the CDR3 is TGTGCCAGCAGTTTGACAGGGTCCTATGGCTACACCTTC. Translating gives CASSLTGSYGYTF.